This T cell receptor (beta chain) was retrieved from a study of blood T cell repertoires in COVID-19 (dated by TCRdb to 2018 to 2020). Regarding the research as a whole: Samples from collaborators originated in the United States, Italy and Spain and spanned both the acute and convalescent phases of COVID-19. Where available, HLA class I and class II types were obtained from metadata supplied by the sample provider rather than from assay-based typing. The material from the prospective study consisted of cDNA or gDNA derived from T cells, B-cell-depleted T cells, or PBMCs. The repertoires were made available in a free public database intended to serve as a resource for research on the immune response to SARS-CoV-2. Nearly every sample came with metadata listing a de-identified subject ID, COVID-19 status, age in years and sex. Subjects who had been exposed to COVID-19, were actively infected with it, or had recovered from it provided the deeply sampled blood TCRbeta repertoires that made up the dataset. Samples were obtained from the ongoing ImmuneRACE study (first 160 participants) and from over a thousand subjects provided by 6 global collaborators.

Each collaborating institution followed its own protocols to collect whole blood in K2EDTA tubes. For TCRbeta analysis, collaborators shipped samples in one of three forms: frozen whole blood, isolated PBMCs, or DNA extracted from either of those sample types. The CDR3 spans 15 residues, from the cysteine through the phenylalanine. Only CDR3 DNA is held: 45 bases, read in frame from base 1. V and J lose 1 base and 7 bases, and a span of 14 bases separates them. CDR1 and CDR2 are read off the germline V gene as SGHRS and YFSETQ. TCRbeta CDR3 regions were amplified from genomic DNA by means of the immunoSEQ Assay, a bias-controlled multiplex PCR. The study's processing was this. The number of nucleated cells in each sample was estimated from the amplification of reference gene primers within the assay. Sequence reads were collapsed and filtered to measure the absolute abundance of every unique TCRbeta CDR3 rearrangement. For each sample, productive Simpson clonality was calculated by taking the square root of Simpson's diversity index across productive rearrangements. The table comes from immuneACCESS by way of TCRdb, which keeps in-frame sequences with V and J called. Part of the clones is missing from these tables; in studies checked, under half for an unresolved V gene and the rest for unknown reasons. For V, J and clone size, that table is used; D and trimming come from the DNA. This sample lists around 300,000 clones; 75% to 90% were detected once. Jointly, the top ten make up 8% to 13% of the sample.

Overall study outcomes, separate from this receptor: The amount of clinical and demographic metadata varied by source and participant and was provided uncurated.

This clone has just one count. The target of this receptor is not known. One base away there is no much larger clone; base qualities are not given. Input material: peripheral blood. The receptor chain draws on TRBV5-1 and TRBJ1-4, and possibly TRBD1, on 6 matching bases. The source of this sequence is a woman in her 70s with acute or convalescent COVID-19. The CDR3 is CASSLSSGGLEKLFF. The DNA sequence reads TGCGCCAGCAGCTTGTCGTCCGGGGGGCTTGAAAAACTGTTTTTT.